This T cell receptor (beta chain) was observed in a study of T cell changes during pregnancy in multiple sclerosis. Sequencing used immunoSEQ multiplex PCR; TCRdb keeps in-frame clones, though not all of them. The sample comprises tens of thousands of clones, around nine tenths of which are singletons, and approximately 0.44% rests with the top ten. This clone was seen a handful of times. This CDR3 is built from 13 residues. Trimming stripped 8 bases from V and 4 bases from J, with 17 bases between. CDR1 is SQVTM, CDR2 ANQGSEA, per germline. The origin of this receptor is a female donor with multiple sclerosis, enrolled in a pregnancy study. V is TRBV29-1 and J is TRBJ1-1; possible D gene TRBD1, 5 bases. Sequencing was performed on CD4+ T cells from peripheral blood mononuclear cells, taken before pregnancy. CDR3 residues: CSHRRGGTTEAFF. CDR3 coding DNA: TGCAGCCACCGGCGGGGGGGAACCACTGAAGCTTTCTTT.